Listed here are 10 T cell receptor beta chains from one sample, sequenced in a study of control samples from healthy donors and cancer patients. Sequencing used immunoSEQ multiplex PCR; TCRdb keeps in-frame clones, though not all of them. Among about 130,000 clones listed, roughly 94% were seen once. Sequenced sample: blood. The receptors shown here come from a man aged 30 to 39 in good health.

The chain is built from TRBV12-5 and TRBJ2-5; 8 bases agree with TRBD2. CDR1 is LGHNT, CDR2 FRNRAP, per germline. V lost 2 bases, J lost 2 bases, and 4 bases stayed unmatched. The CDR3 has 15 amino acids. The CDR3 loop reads CASGLPGGGQETQYF. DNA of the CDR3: TGTGCTAGTGGTTTGCCGGGGGGGGGTCAAGAGACCCAGTACTTC. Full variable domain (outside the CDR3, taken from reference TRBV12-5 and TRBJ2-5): DARVTQTPRHKVTEMGQEVTMRCQPILGHNTVFWYRQTMMQGLELLAYFRNRAPLDDSGMPKDRFSAEMPDATLATLKIQPSEPRDSAVYFCASGLPGGGQETQYFGPGTRLLVL.

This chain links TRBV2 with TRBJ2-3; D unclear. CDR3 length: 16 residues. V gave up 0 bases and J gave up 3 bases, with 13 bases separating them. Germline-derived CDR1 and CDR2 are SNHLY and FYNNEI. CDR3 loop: CASSEAVGIGTDTQYF. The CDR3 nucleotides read TGTGCCAGCAGTGAAGCCGTAGGGATTGGGACAGATACGCAGTATTTT.

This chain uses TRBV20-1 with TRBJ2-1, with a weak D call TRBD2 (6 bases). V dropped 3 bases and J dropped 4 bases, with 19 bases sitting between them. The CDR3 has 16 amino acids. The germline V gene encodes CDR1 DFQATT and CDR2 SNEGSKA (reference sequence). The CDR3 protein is CSASARRDSSYNEQFF. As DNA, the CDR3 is TGCAGTGCTAGTGCCCGGCGGGATTCCTCTTACAATGAGCAGTTCTTC.

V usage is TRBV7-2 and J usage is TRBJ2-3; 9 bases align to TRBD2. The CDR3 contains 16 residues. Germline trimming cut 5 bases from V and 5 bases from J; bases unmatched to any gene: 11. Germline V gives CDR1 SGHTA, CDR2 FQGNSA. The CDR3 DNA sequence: TGTGCCAGCAGCCCCTTCGCTAGCGGGGACGTAGATACGCAGTATTTT. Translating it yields CASSPFASGDVDTQYF.

CDR3 coding DNA: TGTGCCACCAGTCCGGCGACTAGCGGGAACACAGATACGCAGTATTTT. Translating it yields CATSPATSGNTDTQYF. The chain links TRBV24-1 to TRBJ2-3; 11 bases agree with TRBD2. After removal of 6 bases from V and 2 bases from J, the junction contained 6 bases not matched to a gene. Germline assignment: CDR1 KGHDR and CDR2 SFDVKD. The CDR3 covers 16 residues.

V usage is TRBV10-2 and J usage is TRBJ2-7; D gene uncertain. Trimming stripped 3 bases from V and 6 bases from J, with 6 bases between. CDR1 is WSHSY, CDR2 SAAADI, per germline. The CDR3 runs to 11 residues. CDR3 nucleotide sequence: TGCGCCAGCAGTGAAGAGGCCGAGCAGTACTTC. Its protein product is CASSEEAEQYF.

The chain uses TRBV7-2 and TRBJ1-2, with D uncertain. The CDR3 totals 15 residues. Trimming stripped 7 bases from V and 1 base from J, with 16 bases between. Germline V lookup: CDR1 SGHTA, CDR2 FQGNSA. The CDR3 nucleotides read TGTGCCAGCATTCGGGGAGCCCCCGGTAACTATGGCTACACCTTC. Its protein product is CASIRGAPGNYGYTF.

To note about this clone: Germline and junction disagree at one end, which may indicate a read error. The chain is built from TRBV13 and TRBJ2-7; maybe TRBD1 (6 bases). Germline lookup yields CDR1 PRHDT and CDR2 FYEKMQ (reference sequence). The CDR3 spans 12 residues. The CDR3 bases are TGTGCCAGCAGCCTAGGACAGTCCGAGCAGTACTTC. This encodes CASSLGQSEQYF. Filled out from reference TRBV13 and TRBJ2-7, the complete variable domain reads AAGVIQSPRHLIKEKRETATLKCYPIPRHDTVYWYQQGPGQDPQFLISFYEKMQSDKGSIPDRFSAQQFSDYHSELNMSSLELGDSALYFCASSLGQSEQYFGPGTRLTVT.

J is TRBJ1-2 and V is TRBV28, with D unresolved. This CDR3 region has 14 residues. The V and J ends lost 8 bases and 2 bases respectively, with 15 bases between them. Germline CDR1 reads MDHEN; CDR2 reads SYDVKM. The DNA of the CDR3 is TGTGCCAGCCGACCATTCGACGGGAACTATGGCTACACCTTC. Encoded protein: CASRPFDGNYGYTF.

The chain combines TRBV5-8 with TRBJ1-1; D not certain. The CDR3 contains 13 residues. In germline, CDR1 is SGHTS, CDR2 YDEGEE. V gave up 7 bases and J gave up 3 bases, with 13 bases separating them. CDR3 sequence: CASGPDYHTEAFF. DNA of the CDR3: TGTGCCAGCGGACCGGACTATCACACTGAAGCTTTCTTT.